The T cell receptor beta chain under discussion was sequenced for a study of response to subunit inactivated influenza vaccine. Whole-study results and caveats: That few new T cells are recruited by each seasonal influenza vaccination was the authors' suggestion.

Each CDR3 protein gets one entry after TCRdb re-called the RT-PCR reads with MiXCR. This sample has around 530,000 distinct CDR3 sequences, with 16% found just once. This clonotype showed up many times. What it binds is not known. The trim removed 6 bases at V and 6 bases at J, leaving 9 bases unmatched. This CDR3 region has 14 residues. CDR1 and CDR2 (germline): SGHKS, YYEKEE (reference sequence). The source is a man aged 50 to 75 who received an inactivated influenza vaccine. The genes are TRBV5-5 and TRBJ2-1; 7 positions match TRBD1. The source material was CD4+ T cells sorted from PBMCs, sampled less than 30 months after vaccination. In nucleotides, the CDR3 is TGTGCCAGCAAGGCTACACCAGGGGGCAATGAGCAGTTCTTC. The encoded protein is CASKATPGGNEQFF.